This T cell receptor beta chain stems from a study of CD8+CD57+ T cells in acquired aplastic anemia. In its sample, this clonotype was seen a few times. Its cognate antigen is unknown. CD8+CD57+ cell expansion had been shown by flow cytometry in patients chosen for sequencing. The study sampled blood from patients who had received no therapy. The germline V and J ends were trimmed by 1 base and 1 base, with 13 bases remaining between them. Germline CDR1 GTSNPN, CDR2 SVGIG (reference sequence). CDR3 size: 15 residues. According to the study, genomic DNA was the template for TCR beta VDJ and CDR3 profiling. TCRdb redid the calling of the reads with MiXCR, one entry per CDR3 protein. Among fewer than 250,000 distinct CDR3 sequences listed, around half were seen once. General study findings and limits: Between patients and controls, CD8+ Simpson's diversity did not vary significantly.

This receptor was obtained from a human donor with aplastic anemia. Material: sorted CD4+, CD8+, or CD8+CD57+ T cells (not recorded which) from PBMCs. This chain joins TRBV30 and TRBJ1-1, with D tentatively TRBD1 (5 bases). As DNA, the CDR3 is TGTGCCTGGAGTGAAGTGTGGGGGGGGAACACTGAAGCTTTCTTT. Translated: CAWSEVWGGNTEAFF. Complete variable domain (other parts from reference TRBV30 and TRBJ1-1): SQTIHQWPATLVQPVGSPLSLECTVEGTSNPNLYWYRQAAGRGLQLLFYSVGIGQISSEVPQNLSASRPQDRQFILSSKKLLLSDSGFYLCAWSEVWGGNTEAFFGQGTRLTVV.